This record concerns one TCR beta chain sequence. The target of this receptor is not known. Base-call qualities are not available, and no considerably larger clone is one nucleotide away. These data belong to a study of chemoradiotherapy in HPV16-positive cancers (dated 2022 in TCRdb). In terms of the full investigation: Candidate HPV-specific T-cell clones and common TCR motifs were defined by functional T-cell assays performed on cells from a couple of HPV16-positive patients. The candidate HPV-specific TCRs and motifs were then tracked in TCR repertoires from over 80 patients with HPV-related cancers. The study asked whether T-cell immunity to the HPV oncoproteins E6 and E7 changes during chemoradiotherapy and whether this immunity affects survival.

Repertoires were sampled repeatedly over the course of chemoradiotherapy, so clonal expansion could be followed in the tumor microenvironment. Libraries came from the immunoSEQ multiplex PCR assay. The source is immuneACCESS, and TCRdb retained only in-frame sequences with V and J called. Part of the clones is not carried over; for the studies checked, unresolved V genes explain less than half of this, and the remainder is unexplained. In this sample the table shows roughly 20,000 clones, approximately 80% of which occur a single time. The ten largest clones represent 3% to 4% of the sample. CDR3 length: 14 amino acids, cysteine to phenylalanine. Only CDR3 DNA remains: 42 bases, in frame from the first base. The junction shows trimming of 6 bases on V and 4 bases on J, plus 15 bases between the germline ends. CDR1 and CDR2 are drawn from the germline V gene: MNHEY, SVGAGI. Results and caveats for the whole study, not just this receptor: The survival association was reported for HPV16-positive patients, and the functional definition of HPV-specific T cells was derived from only a couple of HPV16-positive patients. In HPV16-positive patients, expansion of HPV-responsive T cells during chemoradiotherapy was associated with improved recurrence-free survival. Expansion of candidate HPV-specific clones and E7-related TCR motifs was observed in the tumor microenvironment during treatment, whereas no such expansion was observed for non-HPV-specific T cells.

The clonotype originates from a human donor with HPV-associated anogenital cancer. The starting material was blood, obtained from a patient who underwent chemoradiotherapy. Recombination linked TRBV6-5 to TRBJ1-2; a weak D assignment points to TRBD1 (5 bases agree). The DNA sequence is given as TGTGCCAGCAGCGCTTATGGGGGGAGCTATGGCTACACCTTC. It codes for CASSAYGGSYGYTF.